One TCR beta chain is described in this entry. The data were taken from a study of PD-1 and CTLA-4 blockade in melanoma. The protocol was immunoSEQ multiplex PCR, while the TCRdb copy is restricted to in-frame clones and leaves out a portion. The sample has about 31,000 clones, 91% seen once. Germline values: CDR1 KGHSH, CDR2 LQKENI. V shed 3 bases and J 4 bases; nucleotides not matched to a gene: 5. There are 16 residues in the CDR3. This rearrangement joins TRBV18 to TRBJ2-1, with 11 nucleotides matching TRBD2. This TCR was recovered from a human donor with melanoma. The input for sequencing was CD8+ T cells from peripheral blood, taken from a patient given anti-PD-1 treatment. The CDR3 DNA sequence: TGTGCCAGCTCACCTCCGGGACTAGCGGAGTACAATGAGCAGTTCTTC. As protein: CASSPPGLAEYNEQFF.